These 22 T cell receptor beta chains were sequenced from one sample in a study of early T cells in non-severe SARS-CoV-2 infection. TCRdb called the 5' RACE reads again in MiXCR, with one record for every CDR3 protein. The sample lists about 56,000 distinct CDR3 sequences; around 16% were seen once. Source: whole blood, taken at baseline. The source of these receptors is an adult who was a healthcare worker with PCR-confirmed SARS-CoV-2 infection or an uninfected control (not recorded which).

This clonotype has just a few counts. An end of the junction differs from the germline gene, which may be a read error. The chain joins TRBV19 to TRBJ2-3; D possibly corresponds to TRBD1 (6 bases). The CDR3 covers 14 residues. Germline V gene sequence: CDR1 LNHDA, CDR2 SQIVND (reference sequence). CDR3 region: CASSGVGGTDTQYF. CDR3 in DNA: TGTGCCAGTAGTGGAGTTGGGGGCACGGATACGCAGTATTTT.

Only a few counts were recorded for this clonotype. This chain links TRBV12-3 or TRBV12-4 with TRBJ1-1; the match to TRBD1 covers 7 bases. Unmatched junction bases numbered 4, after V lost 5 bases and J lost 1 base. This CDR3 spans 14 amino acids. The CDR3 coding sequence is TGTGCCAGCAGTCCGCGGACAGGGAACACTGAAGCTTTCTTT. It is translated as CASSPRTGNTEAFF.

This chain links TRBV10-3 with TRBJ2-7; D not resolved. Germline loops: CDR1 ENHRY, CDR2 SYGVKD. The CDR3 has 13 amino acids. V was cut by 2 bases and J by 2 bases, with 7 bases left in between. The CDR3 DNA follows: TGTGCCATCAGTGAGGGCACTACCTACGAGCAGTACTTC. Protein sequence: CAISEGTTYEQYF.

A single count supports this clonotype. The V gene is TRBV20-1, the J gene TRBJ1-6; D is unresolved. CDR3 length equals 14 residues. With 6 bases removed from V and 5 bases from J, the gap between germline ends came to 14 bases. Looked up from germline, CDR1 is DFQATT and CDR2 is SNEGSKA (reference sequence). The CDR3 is CSALSLNDNSPLHF. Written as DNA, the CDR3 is TGCAGTGCCCTAAGCCTCAACGATAATTCACCCCTCCACTTT.

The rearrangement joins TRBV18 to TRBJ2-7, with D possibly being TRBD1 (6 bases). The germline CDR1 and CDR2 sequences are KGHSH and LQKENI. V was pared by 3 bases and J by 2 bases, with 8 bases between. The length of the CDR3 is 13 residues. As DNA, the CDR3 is TGTGCCAGCTCACCCGGACAGACCTACGAGCAGTACTTC. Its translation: CASSPGQTYEQYF.

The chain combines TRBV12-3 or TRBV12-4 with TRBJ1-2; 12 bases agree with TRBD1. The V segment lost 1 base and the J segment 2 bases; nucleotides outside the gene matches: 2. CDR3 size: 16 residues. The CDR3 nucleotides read TGTGCCAGCAGTTTAGTGGGACAGGGGGCCAACTATGGCTACACCTTC. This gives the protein CASSLVGQGANYGYTF.

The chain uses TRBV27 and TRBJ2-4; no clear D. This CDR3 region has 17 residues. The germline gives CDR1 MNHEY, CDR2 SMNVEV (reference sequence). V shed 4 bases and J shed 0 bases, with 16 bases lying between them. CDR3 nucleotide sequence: TGTGCCAGCAGTTCTCTCTTGGACCTGGGAGCCAAAAACATTCAGTACTTC. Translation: CASSSLLDLGAKNIQYF.

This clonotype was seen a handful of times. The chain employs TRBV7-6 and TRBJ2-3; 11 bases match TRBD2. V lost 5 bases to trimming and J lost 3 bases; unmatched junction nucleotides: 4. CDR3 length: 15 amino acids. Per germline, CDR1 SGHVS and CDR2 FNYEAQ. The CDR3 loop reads CASSPRLAGTDTQYF. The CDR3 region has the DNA TGTGCCAGCAGCCCCAGACTAGCGGGGACAGATACGCAGTATTTT.

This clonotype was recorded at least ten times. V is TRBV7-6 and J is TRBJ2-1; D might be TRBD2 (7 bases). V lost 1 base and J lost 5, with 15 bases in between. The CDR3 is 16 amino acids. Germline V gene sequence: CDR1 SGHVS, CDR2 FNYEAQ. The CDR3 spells CASSLGVGGPNNEQFF. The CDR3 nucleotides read TGTGCCAGCAGCTTAGGGGTCGGGGGGCCTAACAATGAGCAGTTCTTC.

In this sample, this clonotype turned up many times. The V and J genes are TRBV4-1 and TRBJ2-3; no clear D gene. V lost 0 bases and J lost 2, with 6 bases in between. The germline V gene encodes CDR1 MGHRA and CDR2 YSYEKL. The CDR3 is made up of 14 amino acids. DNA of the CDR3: TGCGCCAGCAGCCAAGAGTTAGCCACAGATACGCAGTATTTT. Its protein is CASSQELATDTQYF.

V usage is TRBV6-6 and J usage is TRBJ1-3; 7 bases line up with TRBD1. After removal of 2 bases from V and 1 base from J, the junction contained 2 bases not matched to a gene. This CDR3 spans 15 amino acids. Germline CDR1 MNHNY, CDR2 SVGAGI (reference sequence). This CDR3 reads CASSYGGQSGNTIYF. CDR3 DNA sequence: TGTGCCAGCAGTTACGGGGGACAGTCTGGAAACACCATATATTTT.

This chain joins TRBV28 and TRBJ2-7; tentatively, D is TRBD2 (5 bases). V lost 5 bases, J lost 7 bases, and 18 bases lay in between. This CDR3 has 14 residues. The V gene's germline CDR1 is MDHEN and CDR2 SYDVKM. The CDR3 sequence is CASSETQRSREQYF. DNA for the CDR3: TGTGCCAGCAGTGAAACACAGCGGTCCCGGGAGCAGTACTTC.

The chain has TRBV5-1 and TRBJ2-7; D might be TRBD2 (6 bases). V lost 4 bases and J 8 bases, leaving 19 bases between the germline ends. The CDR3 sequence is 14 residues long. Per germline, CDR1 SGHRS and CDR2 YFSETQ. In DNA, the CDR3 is TGCGCCAGCAGCCCGGGGGAACCCGCTTTCCAGCAGTACTTC. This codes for CASSPGEPAFQQYF.

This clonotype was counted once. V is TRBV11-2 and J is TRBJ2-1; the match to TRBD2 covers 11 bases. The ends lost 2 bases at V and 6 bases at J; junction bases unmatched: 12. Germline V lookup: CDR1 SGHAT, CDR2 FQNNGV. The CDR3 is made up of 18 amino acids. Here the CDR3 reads CASSLYRLAGPSANEQFF. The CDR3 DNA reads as TGTGCCAGCAGCTTATACAGACTAGCGGGACCATCCGCCAATGAGCAGTTCTTC.

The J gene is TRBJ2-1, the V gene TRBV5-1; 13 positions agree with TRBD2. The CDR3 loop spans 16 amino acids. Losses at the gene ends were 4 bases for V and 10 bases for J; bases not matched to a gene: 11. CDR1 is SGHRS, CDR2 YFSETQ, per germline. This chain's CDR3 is CASSRIPTSGGEEQFF. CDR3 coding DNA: TGCGCCAGCAGCCGGATTCCTACTAGCGGGGGGGAAGAGCAGTTCTTC.

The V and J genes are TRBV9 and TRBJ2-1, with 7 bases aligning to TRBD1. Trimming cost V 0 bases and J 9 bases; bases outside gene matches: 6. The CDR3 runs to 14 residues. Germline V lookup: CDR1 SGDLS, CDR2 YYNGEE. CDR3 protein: CASSVETRQGEQFF. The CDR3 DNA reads TGTGCCAGCAGCGTAGAGACCCGACAGGGTGAGCAGTTCTTC.

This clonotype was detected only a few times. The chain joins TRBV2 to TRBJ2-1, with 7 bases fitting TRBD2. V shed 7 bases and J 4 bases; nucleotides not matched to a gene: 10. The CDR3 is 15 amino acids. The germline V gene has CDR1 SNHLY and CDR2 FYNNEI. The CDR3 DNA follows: TGTGCCAGCACCGGGACTACGGCCGGGTACAATGAGCAGTTCTTC. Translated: CASTGTTAGYNEQFF.

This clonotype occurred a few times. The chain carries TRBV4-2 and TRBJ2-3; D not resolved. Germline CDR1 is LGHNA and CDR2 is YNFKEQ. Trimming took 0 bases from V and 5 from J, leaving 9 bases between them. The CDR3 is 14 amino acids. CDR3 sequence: CASSQDPGEDTQYF. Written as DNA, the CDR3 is TGTGCCAGCAGCCAAGACCCCGGCGAAGATACGCAGTATTTT.

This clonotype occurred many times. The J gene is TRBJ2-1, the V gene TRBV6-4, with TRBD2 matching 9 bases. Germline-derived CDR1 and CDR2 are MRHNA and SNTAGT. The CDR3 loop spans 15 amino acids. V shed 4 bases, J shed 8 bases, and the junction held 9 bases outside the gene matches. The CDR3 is CASSVGSGSRDEQFF. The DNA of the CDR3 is TGTGCCAGCAGTGTCGGTAGCGGGAGTCGAGATGAGCAGTTCTTC.

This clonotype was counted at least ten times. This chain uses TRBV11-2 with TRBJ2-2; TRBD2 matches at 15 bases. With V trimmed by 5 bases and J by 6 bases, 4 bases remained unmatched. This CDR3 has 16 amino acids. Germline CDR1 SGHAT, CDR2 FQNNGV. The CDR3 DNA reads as TGTGCCAGCAGCCAGGGACTAGCGGGGGGACCCGGGGAGCTGTTTTTT. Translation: CASSQGLAGGPGELFF. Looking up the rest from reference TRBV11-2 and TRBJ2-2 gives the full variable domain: EAGVAQSPRYKIIEKRQSVAFWCNPISGHATLYWYQQILGQGPKLLIQFQNNGVVDDSQLPKDRFSAERLKGVDSTLKIQPAKLEDSAVYLCASSQGLAGGPGELFFGEGSRLTVL.

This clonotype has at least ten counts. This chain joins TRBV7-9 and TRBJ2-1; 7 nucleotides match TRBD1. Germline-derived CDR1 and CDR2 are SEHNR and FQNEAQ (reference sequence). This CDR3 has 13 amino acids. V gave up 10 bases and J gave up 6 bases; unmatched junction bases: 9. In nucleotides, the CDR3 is TGTGCCAACACTGCAAACAGGGGCAATGAGCAGTTCTTC. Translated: CANTANRGNEQFF.

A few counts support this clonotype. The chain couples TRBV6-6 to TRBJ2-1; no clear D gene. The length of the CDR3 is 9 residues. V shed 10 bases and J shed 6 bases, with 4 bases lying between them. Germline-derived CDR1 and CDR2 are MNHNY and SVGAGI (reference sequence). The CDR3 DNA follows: TGTGCCACCGGCAATGAGCAGTTCTTC. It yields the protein CATGNEQFF.